The clone carrying this T cell receptor (beta chain) was detected only a few times. The antigen remains unidentified. The CDR3 length is 17 residues. Germline loops: CDR1 LGHNA, CDR2 YNFKEQ. V dropped 0 bases and J dropped 4; count of bases not matched to a gene: 7. Patients were adults with ileal or ileocolonic Crohn's disease needing resection. These data come from a study of T cell repertoires in ileal Crohn's disease. Study findings and constraints: Mucosal expansions were suggested to be mainly CD8 T cells. Clonal expansions were more frequent in active smokers than non-smokers at surgery.

About 490 nanograms of biopsy DNA per sample underwent TCRB immunosequencing. Produced via immunoSEQ multiplex PCR; TCRdb's table is partial and in-frame only. There are fewer than 5,000 clones in the sample; about 70% occur only once, and about 6.9% lies in the top ten. This receptor was identified in an adult with Crohn's disease. The V gene is TRBV4-2, the J gene TRBJ2-3; TRBD2 aligns across 10 bases. Specimen: ileal tissue. The CDR3 DNA is TGTGCCAGCAGCCAAGATATAGCGGGGGGTCCTCCAGATACGCAGTATTTT. Translated, it gives CASSQDIAGGPPDTQYF.